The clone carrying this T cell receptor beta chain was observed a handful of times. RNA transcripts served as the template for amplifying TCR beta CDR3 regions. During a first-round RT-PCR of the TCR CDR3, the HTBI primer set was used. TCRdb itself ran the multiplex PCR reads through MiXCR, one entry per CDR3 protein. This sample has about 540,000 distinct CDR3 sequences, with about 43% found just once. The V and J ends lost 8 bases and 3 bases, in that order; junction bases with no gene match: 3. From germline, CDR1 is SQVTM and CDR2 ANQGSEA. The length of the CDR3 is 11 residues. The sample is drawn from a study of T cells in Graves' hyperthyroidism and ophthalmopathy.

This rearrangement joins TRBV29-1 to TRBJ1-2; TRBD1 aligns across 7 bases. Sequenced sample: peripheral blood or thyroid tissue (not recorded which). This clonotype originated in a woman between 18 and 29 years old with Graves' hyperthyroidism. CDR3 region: CSQTGDYGYTF. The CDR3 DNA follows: TGCAGCCAAACAGGGGACTATGGCTACACCTTC.